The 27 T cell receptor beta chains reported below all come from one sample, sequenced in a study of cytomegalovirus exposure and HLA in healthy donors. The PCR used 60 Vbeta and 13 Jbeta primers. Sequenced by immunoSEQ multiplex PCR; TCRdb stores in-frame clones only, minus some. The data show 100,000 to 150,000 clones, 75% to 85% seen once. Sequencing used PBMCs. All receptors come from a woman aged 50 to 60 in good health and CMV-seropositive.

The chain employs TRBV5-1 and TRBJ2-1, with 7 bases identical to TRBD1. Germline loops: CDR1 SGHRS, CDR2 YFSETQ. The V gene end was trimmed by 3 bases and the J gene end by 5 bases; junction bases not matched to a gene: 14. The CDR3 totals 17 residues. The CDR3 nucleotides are TGCGCCAGCAGCTCGACGTGGGGGACAGAACGTCACAATGAGCAGTTCTTC. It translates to CASSSTWGTERHNEQFF.

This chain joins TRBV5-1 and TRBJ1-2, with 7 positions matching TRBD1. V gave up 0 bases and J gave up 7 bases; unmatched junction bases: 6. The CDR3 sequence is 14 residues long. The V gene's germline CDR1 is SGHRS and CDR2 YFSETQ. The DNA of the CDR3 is TGCGCCAGCAGCTTGGGGGGACAGACCCGTGGCTACACCTTC. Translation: CASSLGGQTRGYTF.

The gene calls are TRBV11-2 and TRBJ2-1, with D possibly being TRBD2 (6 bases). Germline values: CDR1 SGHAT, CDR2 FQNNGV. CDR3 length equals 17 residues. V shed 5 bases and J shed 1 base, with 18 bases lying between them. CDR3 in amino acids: CASSPRGWRESYNEQFF. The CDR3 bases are TGTGCCAGCAGCCCTAGAGGATGGCGGGAATCCTACAATGAGCAGTTCTTC.

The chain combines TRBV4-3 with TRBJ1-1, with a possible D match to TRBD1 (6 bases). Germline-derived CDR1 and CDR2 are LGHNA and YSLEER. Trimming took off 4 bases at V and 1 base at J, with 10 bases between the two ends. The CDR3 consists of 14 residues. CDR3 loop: CASSPRGANTEAFF. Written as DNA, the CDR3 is TGCGCCAGCAGCCCCAGGGGCGCGAACACTGAAGCTTTCTTT.

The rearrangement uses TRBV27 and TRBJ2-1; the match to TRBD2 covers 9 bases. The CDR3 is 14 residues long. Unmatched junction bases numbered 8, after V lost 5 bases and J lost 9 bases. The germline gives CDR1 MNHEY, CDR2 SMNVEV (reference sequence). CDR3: CASSRPGLALEQFF. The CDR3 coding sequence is TGTGCCAGCAGTCGGCCGGGACTAGCTCTTGAGCAGTTCTTC.

The DNA of the CDR3 is TGTGCCAGCAGCTTAATGGGGACAGGGCATGGCTACACCTTC. As protein: CASSLMGTGHGYTF. V is TRBV7-3 and J is TRBJ1-2; 9 nucleotides agree with TRBD1. The CDR3 covers 14 residues. Trimming at V came to 1 base and at J to 6 bases, leaving 3 bases not matched to a gene. CDR1 is SGHTA, CDR2 FQGTGA, per germline.

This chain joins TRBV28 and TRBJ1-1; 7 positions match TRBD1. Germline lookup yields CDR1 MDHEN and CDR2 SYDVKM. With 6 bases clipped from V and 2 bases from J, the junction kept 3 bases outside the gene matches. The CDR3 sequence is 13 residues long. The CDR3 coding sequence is TGTGCCAGCAGGAACAGGGGAAACACTGAAGCTTTCTTT. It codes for CASRNRGNTEAFF.

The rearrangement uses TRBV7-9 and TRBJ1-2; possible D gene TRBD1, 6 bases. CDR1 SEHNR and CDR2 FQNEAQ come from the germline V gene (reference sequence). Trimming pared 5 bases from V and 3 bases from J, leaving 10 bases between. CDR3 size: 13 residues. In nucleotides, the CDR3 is TGTGCCAGCAGCCCCCGACAGGACTATGGCTACACCTTC. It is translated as CASSPRQDYGYTF.

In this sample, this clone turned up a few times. The CDR3 sequence is CASSQSGGGYTEAFF. Here the CDR3 DNA reads TGTGCCAGCAGCCAAAGTGGGGGGGGGTACACTGAAGCTTTCTTT. The chain joins TRBV14 to TRBJ1-1; D might be TRBD1 (5 bases). Per germline, CDR1 SGHDN and CDR2 FVKESK. This CDR3 spans 15 amino acids. V was pared by 2 bases and J by 3 bases, with 13 bases between.

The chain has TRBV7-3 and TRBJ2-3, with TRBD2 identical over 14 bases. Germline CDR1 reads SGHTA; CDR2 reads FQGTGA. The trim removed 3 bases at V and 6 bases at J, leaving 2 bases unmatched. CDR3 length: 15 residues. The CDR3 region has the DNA TGTGCCAGCAGCTTGGGACTAGCGGGGGATGATACGCAGTATTTT. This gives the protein CASSLGLAGDDTQYF.

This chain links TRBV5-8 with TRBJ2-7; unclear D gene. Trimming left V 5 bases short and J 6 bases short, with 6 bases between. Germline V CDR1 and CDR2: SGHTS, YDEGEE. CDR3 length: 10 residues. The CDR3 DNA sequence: TGTGCCAGCAGGCGGAGCGAGCAGTACTTC. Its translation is CASRRSEQYF.

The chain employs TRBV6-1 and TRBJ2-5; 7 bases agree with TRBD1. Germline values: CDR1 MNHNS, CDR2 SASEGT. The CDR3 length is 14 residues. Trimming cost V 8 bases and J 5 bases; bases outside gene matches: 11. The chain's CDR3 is CASFRTGALETQYF. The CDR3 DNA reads TGTGCCAGCTTCCGGACAGGAGCCTTGGAGACCCAGTACTTC.

CDR3 loop: CASSLVAGWSDTQYF. CDR3 nucleotide sequence: TGTGCCAGCAGCTTAGTAGCGGGGTGGTCAGATACGCAGTATTTT. The chain combines TRBV13 with TRBJ2-3; 8 bases align to TRBD2. The CDR3 consists of 15 residues. Looked up from germline, CDR1 is PRHDT and CDR2 is FYEKMQ (reference sequence). J was trimmed by 4 bases and V by 1 base; bases with no gene match: 4.

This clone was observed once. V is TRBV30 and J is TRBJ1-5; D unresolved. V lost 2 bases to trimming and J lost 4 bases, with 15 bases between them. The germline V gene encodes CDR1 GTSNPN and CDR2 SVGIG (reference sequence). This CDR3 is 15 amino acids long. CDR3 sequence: CAWSIGSGFNQPQHF. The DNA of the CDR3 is TGTGCCTGGAGTATCGGAAGCGGGTTTAATCAGCCCCAGCATTTT. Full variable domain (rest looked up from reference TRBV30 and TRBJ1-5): SQTIHQWPATLVQPVGSPLSLECTVEGTSNPNLYWYRQAAGRGLQLLFYSVGIGQISSEVPQNLSASRPQDRQFILSSKKLLLSDSGFYLCAWSIGSGFNQPQHFGDGTRLSIL.

CDR3 in DNA: TGTGCCAGTAGTATAGGGGGGACAGGGGCCTACGAGCAGTACTTC. Its protein product is CASSIGGTGAYEQYF. V gene TRBV19 combines with J gene TRBJ2-7; 10 positions match TRBD1. The V gene end was trimmed by 1 base and the J gene end by 2 bases; junction bases not matched to a gene: 2. Germline V lookup: CDR1 LNHDA, CDR2 SQIVND (reference sequence). The CDR3 is made up of 15 amino acids.

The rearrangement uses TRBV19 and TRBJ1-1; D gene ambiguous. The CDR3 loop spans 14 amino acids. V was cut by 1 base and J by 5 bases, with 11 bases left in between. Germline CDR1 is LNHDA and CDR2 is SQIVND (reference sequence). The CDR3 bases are TGTGCCAGTAGTATAGGCGGCTACAAGACTGAAGCTTTCTTT. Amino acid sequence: CASSIGGYKTEAFF.

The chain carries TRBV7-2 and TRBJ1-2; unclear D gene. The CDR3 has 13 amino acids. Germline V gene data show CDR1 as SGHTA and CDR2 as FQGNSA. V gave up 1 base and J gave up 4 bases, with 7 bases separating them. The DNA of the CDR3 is TGTGCCAGCAGCTTAGGCAGAGGCTATGGCTACACCTTC. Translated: CASSLGRGYGYTF.

The CDR3 DNA sequence: TGTGCCATCACCGAGGCCGGGACAAAAAACACTGAAGCTTTCTTT. Its translation: CAITEAGTKNTEAFF. The chain combines TRBV10-3 with TRBJ1-1; D perhaps matches TRBD1 (6 bases). The CDR3 consists of 15 residues. V dropped 7 bases and J dropped 2 bases, with 17 bases sitting between them. From germline, CDR1 is ENHRY and CDR2 SYGVKD.

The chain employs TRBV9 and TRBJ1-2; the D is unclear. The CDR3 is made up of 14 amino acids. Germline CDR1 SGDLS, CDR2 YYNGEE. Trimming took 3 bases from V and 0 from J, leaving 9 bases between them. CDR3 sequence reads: CASSDGGSNYGYTF. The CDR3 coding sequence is TGTGCCAGCAGCGACGGCGGATCTAACTATGGCTACACCTTC.

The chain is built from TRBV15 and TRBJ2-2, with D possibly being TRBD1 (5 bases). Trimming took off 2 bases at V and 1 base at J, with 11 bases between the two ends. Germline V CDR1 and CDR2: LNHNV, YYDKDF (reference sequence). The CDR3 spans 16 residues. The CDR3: CATSRQGLRNTGELFF. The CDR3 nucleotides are TGTGCCACCAGCAGACAGGGCCTTCGGAACACCGGGGAGCTGTTTTTT. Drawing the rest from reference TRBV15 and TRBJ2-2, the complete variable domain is DAMVIQNPRYQVTQFGKPVTLSCSQTLNHNVMYWYQQKSSQAPKLLFHYYDKDFNNEADTPDNFQSRRPNTSFCFLDIRSPGLGDTAMYLCATSRQGLRNTGELFFGEGSRLTVL.

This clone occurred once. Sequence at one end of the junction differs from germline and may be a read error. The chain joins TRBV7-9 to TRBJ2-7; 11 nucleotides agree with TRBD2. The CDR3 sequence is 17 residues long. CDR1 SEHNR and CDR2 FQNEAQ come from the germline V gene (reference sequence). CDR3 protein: CSSSRYLTSGDTYEQYF. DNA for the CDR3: TGTTCCAGCAGCCGATACCTGACTAGCGGGGATACCTACGAGCAGTACTTC.

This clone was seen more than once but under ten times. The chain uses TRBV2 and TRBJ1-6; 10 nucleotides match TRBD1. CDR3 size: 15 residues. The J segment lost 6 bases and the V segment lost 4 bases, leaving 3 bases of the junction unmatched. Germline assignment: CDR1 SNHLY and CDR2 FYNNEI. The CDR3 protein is CASSGTGGPNSPLHF. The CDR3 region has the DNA TGTGCCAGCAGTGGGACAGGGGGGCCTAATTCACCCCTCCACTTT.

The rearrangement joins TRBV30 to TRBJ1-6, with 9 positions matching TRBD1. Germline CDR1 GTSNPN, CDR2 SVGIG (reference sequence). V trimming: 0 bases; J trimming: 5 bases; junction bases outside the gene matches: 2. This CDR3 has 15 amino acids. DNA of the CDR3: TGTGCCTGGAGTGTCTGGGACAGGGATAATTCACCCCTCCACTTT. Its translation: CAWSVWDRDNSPLHF.

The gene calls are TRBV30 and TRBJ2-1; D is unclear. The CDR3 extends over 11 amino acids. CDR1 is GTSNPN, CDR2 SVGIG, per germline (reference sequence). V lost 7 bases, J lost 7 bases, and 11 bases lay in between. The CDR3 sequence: CASDNSNEQFF. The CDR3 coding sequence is TGTGCCTCCGACAACTCGAATGAGCAGTTCTTC.

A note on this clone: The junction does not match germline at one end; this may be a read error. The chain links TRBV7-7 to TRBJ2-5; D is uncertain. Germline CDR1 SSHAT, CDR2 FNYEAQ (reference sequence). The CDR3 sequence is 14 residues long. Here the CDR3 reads CASSLNPGPETQYF. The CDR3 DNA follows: TGTGCTAGCAGCCTCAATCCTGGGCCCGAGACCCAGTACTTC. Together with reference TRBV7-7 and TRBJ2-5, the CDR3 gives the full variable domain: GAGVSQSPRYKVTKRGQDVTLRCDPISSHATLYWYQQALGQGPEFLTYFNYEAQPDKSGLPSDRFSAERPEGSISTLTIQRTEQRDSAMYRCASSLNPGPETQYFGPGTRLLVL.

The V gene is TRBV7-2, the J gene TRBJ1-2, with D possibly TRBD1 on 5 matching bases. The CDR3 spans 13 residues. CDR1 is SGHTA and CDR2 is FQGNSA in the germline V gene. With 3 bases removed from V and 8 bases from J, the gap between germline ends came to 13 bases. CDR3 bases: TGTGCCAGCAGCTTCACCCAGGGTGGGGGCTACACCTTC. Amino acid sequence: CASSFTQGGGYTF.

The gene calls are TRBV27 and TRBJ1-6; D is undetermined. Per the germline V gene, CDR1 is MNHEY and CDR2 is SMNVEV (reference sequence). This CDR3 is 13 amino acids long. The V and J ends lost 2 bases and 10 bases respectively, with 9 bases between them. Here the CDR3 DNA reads TGTGCCAGCAGTTTAAGTAACGGGTCACCCCTCCACTTT. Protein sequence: CASSLSNGSPLHF.